The 9 T cell receptor beta chains below all came from one sample that was sequenced in a study of Tregs in tolerant kidney transplant recipients. Assay: immunoSEQ multiplex PCR; the TCRdb copy retains only in-frame clones and omits some. The table has about 66,000 clones, roughly 92% seen once. Sequenced here: CD8+ T cells from blood, sampled before the transplant. The origin of the receptors is a human donor who received a combined kidney and bone marrow transplant.

The V gene is TRBV9, the J gene TRBJ2-7, with D perhaps TRBD2 (6 bases). The germline V gene encodes CDR1 SGDLS and CDR2 YYNGEE. There are 15 residues in the CDR3. Trimming removed 3 bases from V and 4 bases from J, with 17 bases in between. This CDR3 is CASSGGDSPLYEQYF. In nucleotides, the CDR3 is TGTGCCAGCAGCGGCGGGGACTCCCCTTTGTACGAGCAGTACTTC.

The V call is TRBV19, the J call TRBJ1-3; D remains ambiguous. V shed 8 bases and J shed 4 bases, with 6 bases lying between them. The CDR3 has 11 residues. Germline lookup yields CDR1 LNHDA and CDR2 SQIVND (reference sequence). Here the CDR3 reads CASPRGNTIYF. The CDR3 coding sequence is TGTGCCAGTCCTCGGGGAAACACCATATATTTT. Complete variable domain (other parts from reference TRBV19 and TRBJ1-3): DGGITQSPKYLFRKEGQNVTLSCEQNLNHDAMYWYRQDPGQGLRLIYYSQIVNDFQKGDIAEGYSVSREKKESFPLTVTSAQKNPTAFYLCASPRGNTIYFGEGSWLTVV.

The V gene is TRBV2, the J gene TRBJ2-1, with 10 bases that match TRBD2. CDR1 is SNHLY and CDR2 is FYNNEI in the germline V gene. V gave up 7 bases and J gave up 7 bases; unmatched junction bases: 13. The CDR3 spans 16 residues. For the CDR3, the DNA is TGTGCCAGCACCCGAAGGGGACTAGCGAGGGAGAATGAGCAGTTCTTC. It encodes CASTRRGLARENEQFF.

This chain links TRBV7-9 with TRBJ2-7; no definite D call. Germline V gene data show CDR1 as SEHNR and CDR2 as FQNEAQ (reference sequence). CDR3 size: 16 residues. V dropped 1 base and J dropped 0 bases, with 13 bases sitting between them. The CDR3 DNA reads as TGTGCCAGCAGCTTAGGTCCCAGCCGGAGCTCCTACGAGCAGTACTTC. Its protein is CASSLGPSRSSYEQYF.

The V gene is TRBV28, the J gene TRBJ1-1; D uncertain. The germline V gene encodes CDR1 MDHEN and CDR2 SYDVKM. Trimming took off 7 bases at V and 2 bases at J, with 5 bases between the two ends. This CDR3 has 11 residues. The CDR3 spells CASTLNTEAFF. The CDR3 DNA is TGTGCCAGCACCCTCAACACTGAAGCTTTCTTT.

The chain employs TRBV19 and TRBJ2-6; D gene unclear. Trimming pared 10 bases from V and 4 bases from J, leaving 17 bases between. CDR1 is LNHDA and CDR2 is SQIVND in the germline V gene (reference sequence). The CDR3 totals 15 residues. The CDR3 DNA reads TGTGCCACATCTACTACACCCGCGGGGGCCAACGTCCTGACTTTC. Translation: CATSTTPAGANVLTF.

The genes are TRBV13 and TRBJ2-2, with TRBD2 as a possible D gene (5 bases). The germline CDR1 and CDR2 sequences are PRHDT and FYEKMQ (reference sequence). V lost 0 bases to trimming and J lost 1 base, with 9 bases between them. CDR3 length: 16 amino acids. Written as DNA, the CDR3 is TGTGCCAGCAGCTTAGGGAGCGGACTGAACACCGGGGAGCTGTTTTTT. Protein product: CASSLGSGLNTGELFF. Supplemented by reference TRBV13 and TRBJ2-2, the full variable domain reads AAGVIQSPRHLIKEKRETATLKCYPIPRHDTVYWYQQGPGQDPQFLISFYEKMQSDKGSIPDRFSAQQFSDYHSELNMSSLELGDSALYFCASSLGSGLNTGELFFGEGSRLTVL.

CDR3 protein: CASSLFPRTGGLNTEAFF. The DNA of the CDR3 is TGTGCCAGCAGTTTGTTCCCTCGGACAGGGGGATTGAACACTGAAGCTTTCTTT. The rearrangement uses TRBV27 and TRBJ1-1; 10 positions match TRBD1. The trim removed 3 bases at V and 0 bases at J, leaving 10 bases unmatched. The CDR3 loop spans 18 amino acids. The germline V gene encodes CDR1 MNHEY and CDR2 SMNVEV (reference sequence).

V is TRBV6-5 and J is TRBJ2-7, with 8 bases that match TRBD2. Germline values: CDR1 MNHEY, CDR2 SVGAGI. The CDR3 has 13 residues. V shed 6 bases and J 6 bases; nucleotides not matched to a gene: 7. The CDR3 spells CASREAGASEQYF. CDR3 in DNA: TGTGCCAGCAGAGAAGCGGGAGCGTCCGAGCAGTACTTC.